This is a list of T cell receptor beta chains from one sample in a study of OX40 agonist ivuxolimab in advanced cancers. Only in-frame clones appear in the TCRdb table, and some are missing; sequencing was by immunoSEQ multiplex PCR. The profile shows around 25,000 clones, less than 90% of them singletons. The source was CD4+ or CD8+ T cells sorted from blood, collected in a trial of the OX40 agonist ivuxolimab. All receptors derive from an adult with an advanced solid tumor such as melanoma, head and neck, liver or kidney cancer. The CDR3 runs from the conserved cysteine through the conserved F or W. The D gene is left open where the match is weak. Rows may omit the clone size; those that give it use once, few, many or a size class.

V: TRBV6-6
size: NA
J: TRBJ2-7
D: NA
CDR3: CATGRGFEQYF
DNA: TGTGCCACCGGTCGTGGGTTCGAGCAGTACTTC

V: TRBV7-3
size: NA
J: TRBJ2-7
D: NA
CDR3: CASSLAPGGSYEQYF
DNA: TGTGCCAGCAGCTTAGCCCCAGGAGGGTCCTACGAGCAGTACTTC

V: TRBV29-1
size: few
J: TRBJ1-1
D: NA
CDR3: CSVGQTNTEAFF
DNA: TGCAGCGTCGGACAGACAAACACTGAAGCTTTCTTT

V: TRBV5-4
size: few
J: TRBJ2-5
D: TRBD1
CDR3: CASSSPKTGGETQYF
DNA: TGTGCCAGCAGCTCCCCTAAGACAGGGGGAGAGACCCAGTACTTC

V: TRBV5-4
size: few
J: TRBJ1-3
D: NA
CDR3: CASRATGKNSGNTIYF
DNA: TGTGCCAGCAGGGCCACAGGGAAAAACTCTGGAAACACCATATATTTT

V: TRBV6-6
size: NA
J: TRBJ1-2
D: NA
CDR3: CASSTPEGLGYTF
DNA: TGTGCCAGCAGTACTCCCGAGGGATTAGGCTACACCTTC

V: TRBV6-5
size: NA
J: TRBJ1-3
D: NA
CDR3: CASSTGRANTIYF
DNA: TGTGCCAGCTCTACAGGGAGGGCAAACACCATATATTTT

V: TRBV6-6
size: NA
J: TRBJ2-7
D: NA
CDR3: CASLQTHRTYEQYF
DNA: TGTGCCAGCCTCCAGACCCATCGTACCTACGAGCAGTACTTC

V: TRBV5-4
size: few
J: TRBJ2-5
D: NA
CDR3: CASSLGLDQGTQYF
DNA: TGTGCCAGCAGCCTAGGGCTAGACCAAGGGACCCAGTACTTC

V: TRBV5-4
size: NA
J: TRBJ2-3
D: TRBD2
CDR3: CASSLAGLAGNKFTDTQYF
DNA: TGTGCCAGCAGCTTGGCTGGACTAGCGGGAAATAAGTTCACAGATACGCAGTATTTT

V: TRBV7-3
size: NA
J: TRBJ1-5
D: NA
CDR3: CASSSRAHVSQPQHF
DNA: TGTGCCAGCAGCTCCCGGGCACACGTGAGTCAGCCCCAGCATTTT

V: TRBV7-9
size: NA
J: TRBJ2-1
D: TRBD1
CDR3: CASSFAPGTGIADEQFF
DNA: TGTGCCAGCAGCTTTGCCCCCGGGACAGGCATCGCCGATGAGCAGTTCTTC

V: TRBV2
size: NA
J: TRBJ2-2
D: NA
CDR3: CASSVWGVNTGELFF
DNA: TGTGCCAGCAGTGTTTGGGGGGTGAACACCGGGGAGCTGTTTTTT

V: TRBV29-1
size: NA
J: TRBJ2-7
D: TRBD1
CDR3: CSVGSGTGLGEQYF
DNA: TGCAGCGTTGGGAGTGGGACAGGGTTGGGCGAGCAGTACTTC

V: TRBV6-5
size: NA
J: TRBJ1-2
D: NA
CDR3: CASSYSIEGRGGYTF
DNA: TGTGCCAGCAGTTACTCGATCGAGGGGCGTGGTGGCTACACCTTC

V: TRBV6-5
size: NA
J: TRBJ1-1
D: NA
CDR3: CASRITLGVNTEAFF
DNA: TGTGCCAGCAGAATTACGTTAGGGGTGAACACTGAAGCTTTCTTT

V: TRBV7-6
size: NA
J: TRBJ1-6
D: TRBD1
CDR3: CASSRGQGRNSPLHF
DNA: TGTGCCAGCAGCCGGGGACAGGGAAGAAATTCACCCCTCCACTTT

V: TRBV27
size: NA
J: TRBJ2-1
D: TRBD2
CDR3: CASSPWTSGRPDEQFF
DNA: TGTGCCAGCAGTCCCTGGACTAGCGGGAGGCCTGATGAGCAGTTCTTC

V: TRBV7-8
size: once
J: TRBJ2-2
D: NA
CDR3: CASSLTGVANTGELFF
DNA: TGTGCCAGCAGCCTGACAGGTGTCGCGAACACCGGGGAGCTGTTTTTT

V: TRBV12-5
size: NA
J: TRBJ1-1
D: NA
CDR3: CASGLEEGTEAFF
DNA: TGTGCTAGTGGTTTGGAAGAGGGGACTGAAGCTTTCTTT

V: TRBV11-2
size: NA
J: TRBJ2-1
D: NA
CDR3: CASSSRQDNEQFF
DNA: TGTGCCAGCAGCTCCCGACAGGACAATGAGCAGTTCTTC

V: TRBV7-8
size: once
J: TRBJ2-7
D: NA
CDR3: CASSLASEGKGEQYF
DNA: TGTGCCAGCAGCTTAGCGTCGGAGGGGAAGGGCGAGCAGTACTTC

V: TRBV19
size: NA
J: TRBJ2-5
D: NA
CDR3: CASSMTKEETQYF
DNA: TGTGCCAGTAGTATGACAAAAGAAGAGACCCAGTACTTC

V: TRBV7-9
size: NA
J: TRBJ2-3
D: NA
CDR3: CASSSPRDTQYF
DNA: TGTGCCAGCAGCTCCCCCCGGGATACGCAGTATTTT

V: TRBV7-8
size: once
J: TRBJ2-3
D: NA
CDR3: CASSRRERTDTQYF
DNA: TGTGCCAGCAGCAGAAGGGAGCGCACAGATACGCAGTATTTT

V: TRBV27
size: NA
J: TRBJ2-7
D: TRBD2
CDR3: CASRARTSVEYF
DNA: TGTGCCAGCAGAGCCCGGACTAGCGTGGAGTACTTC